The 22 T cell receptor beta chains in this list originate from one sample, sequenced in a study of OX40 agonist ivuxolimab in advanced cancers. Clones were read by immunoSEQ multiplex PCR, and TCRdb kept only the in-frame ones, dropping some. The sample gives tens of thousands of clones, roughly 84% of which show up once; 9.5% to 15% is in the top ten. The sample consisted of CD4+ or CD8+ T cells sorted from blood, taken in a trial of the OX40 agonist ivuxolimab. The receptors were gathered from an adult with an advanced solid tumor such as melanoma, head and neck, liver or kidney cancer.

This clone occurred a few times. The J gene is TRBJ1-6, the V gene TRBV5-6; D uncertain. CDR3 size: 13 residues. V dropped 0 bases and J dropped 14 bases, with 12 bases sitting between them. Germline CDR1 is SGHDT and CDR2 is YYEEEE. CDR3 region: CASSLGSDESLHF. CDR3 DNA: TGTGCCAGCAGCTTGGGATCGGACGAGTCCCTCCACTTT.

This sequence joins TRBV2 and TRBJ2-2; the D gene could be TRBD1 or TRBD2 (5 bases each). V was clipped by 4 bases and J by 8 bases, with 23 bases between them. CDR1 SNHLY and CDR2 FYNNEI come from the germline V gene. This CDR3 is 17 amino acids long. The CDR3 DNA is TGTGCCAGCAGTGGGGACGATTTCGGGCCCATTTGGGGGGAGCTGTTTTTT. Translating gives CASSGDDFGPIWGELFF.

This chain uses TRBV6-6 with TRBJ2-7; unclear D gene. The V and J ends lost 2 bases and 2 bases respectively, with 7 bases between them. The CDR3 runs to 13 residues. Germline CDR1 and CDR2: MNHNY and SVGAGI (reference sequence). The CDR3 DNA reads TGTGCCAGCAGTTACGAGCAGACCTACGAGCAGTACTTC. Its protein is CASSYEQTYEQYF.

The rearrangement joins TRBV4-3 to TRBJ1-3; the match to TRBD1 covers 8 bases. The germline gives CDR1 LGHNA, CDR2 YSLEER. CDR3 length: 15 residues. V dropped 5 bases and J dropped 4; count of bases not matched to a gene: 7. The CDR3 sequence is CASSYGQGYGNTIYF. In nucleotides, the CDR3 is TGCGCCAGCAGCTACGGACAGGGATACGGAAACACCATATATTTT.

The V and J genes are TRBV5-1 and TRBJ2-7; unclear D gene. The germline V gene encodes CDR1 SGHRS and CDR2 YFSETQ. Trimming shortened V by 0 bases and J by 2 bases, and 6 bases separated the two germline ends. The CDR3 is made up of 13 amino acids. Here the CDR3 DNA reads TGCGCCAGCAGCTTGGATTGGACCTACGAGCAGTACTTC. Translation gives CASSLDWTYEQYF.

The rearrangement uses TRBV5-1 and TRBJ2-7, with 11 nucleotides matching TRBD1. Germline loops: CDR1 SGHRS, CDR2 YFSETQ. The CDR3 is 14 residues long. The V and J ends lost 5 bases and 3 bases, in that order; junction bases with no gene match: 4. CDR3 bases: TGCGCCAGCAGTACCGGGACAGGGGGCTACGAGCAGTACTTC. This encodes CASSTGTGGYEQYF.

This chain connects TRBV28 to TRBJ1-1; 8 nucleotides align to TRBD1. Germline CDR1 and CDR2: MDHEN and SYDVKM. CDR3 length: 14 amino acids. V trimming: 7 bases; J trimming: 6 bases; junction bases outside the gene matches: 10. CDR3 nucleotides: TGTGCCAGCAACGCGCAGGGGGCGCTCGCTGAAGCTTTCTTT. Translating it yields CASNAQGALAEAFF.

This clone was seen a single time. V usage is TRBV9 and J usage is TRBJ2-1; TRBD2 is a possible D gene (6 bases). Trimming removed 3 bases from V and 1 base from J, with 17 bases in between. The CDR3 extends over 17 amino acids. Germline V gives CDR1 SGDLS, CDR2 YYNGEE. The CDR3 is CASSAPFSGYSYNEQFF. CDR3 coding DNA: TGTGCCAGCAGCGCCCCGTTTAGCGGATATTCCTACAATGAGCAGTTCTTC.

The J gene is TRBJ2-7, the V gene TRBV9; 8 bases agree with TRBD1. The J segment lost 2 bases and the V segment lost 2 bases, leaving 6 bases of the junction unmatched. Per germline, CDR1 SGDLS and CDR2 YYNGEE. This CDR3 spans 15 amino acids. CDR3: CASSVGTGLPYEQYF. For the CDR3, the DNA is TGTGCCAGCAGCGTCGGGACAGGCTTGCCCTACGAGCAGTACTTC.

CDR3 sequence (DNA): TGTGCCAGCAGCATCACTTCCGGGACGGGTTACAATGAGCAGTTCTTC. Residues: CASSITSGTGYNEQFF. The chain has TRBV7-9 and TRBJ2-1; D possibly uses TRBD1 or TRBD2 (5 bases each). CDR1 SEHNR and CDR2 FQNEAQ come from the germline V gene (reference sequence). Trimming left V 5 bases short and J 4 bases short, with 18 bases between. The CDR3 covers 16 residues. Drawing the rest from reference TRBV7-9 and TRBJ2-1, the complete variable domain is DTGVSQNPRHKITKRGQNVTFRCDPISEHNRLYWYRQTLGQGPEFLTYFQNEAQLEKSRLLSDRFSAERPKGSFSTLEIQRTEQGDSAMYLCASSITSGTGYNEQFFGPGTRLTVL.

This clone was picked up a small number of times. The gene calls are TRBV4-1 and TRBJ2-1, with D perhaps TRBD1 or TRBD2 (5 bases each). The germline V gene encodes CDR1 MGHRA and CDR2 YSYEKL. The ends were cut back, 0 bases at V and 10 bases at J, with 19 bases in the middle. CDR3 length: 16 amino acids. The CDR3 DNA is TGCGCCAGCAGCCAAGAACGGGGCCTCCACTCATCCGAGCAGTTCTTC. Residues: CASSQERGLHSSEQFF.

The V call is TRBV7-8, the J call TRBJ1-2, with 7 bases identical to TRBD1. CDR1 is SGHVS and CDR2 is FQNEAQ in the germline V gene. With 0 bases clipped from V and 0 bases from J, the junction kept 7 bases outside the gene matches. The CDR3 is 17 amino acids. In DNA, the CDR3 is TGTGCCAGCAGCTTAGCTGTTGTACAGGGGACTAACTATGGCTACACCTTC. This encodes CASSLAVVQGTNYGYTF.

The rearrangement uses TRBV7-7 and TRBJ2-7; D might be TRBD1 (9 bases). V lost 3 bases, J lost 3 bases, and 15 bases lay in between. The CDR3 covers 15 residues. Looked up from germline, CDR1 is SSHAT and CDR2 is FNYEAQ (reference sequence). The CDR3 sequence: CASSLGTGTSYEQYF. CDR3 bases: TGTGCCAGCAGCTTGGGGACAGGGACTAGCTACGAGCAGTACTTC.

The chain links TRBV9 to TRBJ2-3, with 7 bases that match TRBD2. J gave up 2 bases and V 1 base, and 10 bases lay outside the gene matches. CDR3 length equals 17 residues. CDR1 SGDLS and CDR2 YYNGEE come from the germline V gene. The CDR3 loop is CASSVPQRGTHTDTQYF. The CDR3 DNA sequence: TGTGCCAGCAGCGTACCCCAGCGGGGCACACACACAGATACGCAGTATTTT. Combining the CDR3 with reference TRBV9 and TRBJ2-3 gives the whole variable domain DSGVTQTPKHLITATGQRVTLRCSPRSGDLSVYWYQQSLDQGLQFLIQYYNGEERAKGNILERFSAQQFPDLHSELNLSSLELGDSALYFCASSVPQRGTHTDTQYFGPGTRLTVL.

The CDR3 spells CASSDTGFNQPQHF. The DNA of the CDR3 is TGTGCCAGCAGTGATACCGGGTTCAATCAGCCCCAGCATTTT. V usage is TRBV2 and J usage is TRBJ1-5; no firm D call. This CDR3 spans 14 amino acids. Germline loops: CDR1 SNHLY, CDR2 FYNNEI. Trimming took 3 bases from V and 3 from J, leaving 9 bases between them.

The V gene is TRBV15, the J gene TRBJ2-3, with 10 bases that match TRBD1. The CDR3 has 17 residues. The V gene end was trimmed by 2 bases and the J gene end by 0 bases; junction bases not matched to a gene: 5. The V gene's germline CDR1 is LNHNV and CDR2 YYDKDF (reference sequence). CDR3 protein: CATSRPGTGASTDTQYF. CDR3 coding DNA: TGTGCCACCAGCAGACCCGGGACAGGGGCGAGCACAGATACGCAGTATTTT.

The CDR3 loop is CASMSSYHGKEKLFF. The CDR3 nucleotides read TGTGCCAGCATGTCGAGTTATCATGGAAAAGAAAAACTGTTTTTT. The chain is built from TRBV27 and TRBJ1-4; D call uncertain. Trimming cost V 7 bases and J 8 bases, with 20 bases left between them. The germline gives CDR1 MNHEY, CDR2 SMNVEV (reference sequence). This CDR3 region has 15 residues. The variable domain in full, completed from reference TRBV27 and TRBJ1-4, reads EAQVTQNPRYLITVTGKKLTVTCSQNMNHEYMSWYRQDPGLGLRQIYYSMNVEVTDKGDVPEGYKVSRKEKRNFPLILESPSPNQTSLYFCASMSSYHGKEKLFFGSGTQLSVL.

The J gene is TRBJ1-1, the V gene TRBV7-2; D is unresolved. CDR3 length: 11 residues. Germline V gene lookup returns CDR1 SGHTA and CDR2 FQGNSA. V was trimmed by 2 bases and J by 10 bases, leaving 8 bases between them. The CDR3 coding sequence is TGTGCCAGCAGCTTAACGAGGTTAGCTTTCTTT. It yields the protein CASSLTRLAFF.

V usage is TRBV28 and J usage is TRBJ2-7; TRBD2 matches 10 bases. The CDR3 totals 18 residues. The V and J ends lost 5 bases and 4 bases, in that order; junction bases with no gene match: 17. From germline, CDR1 is MDHEN and CDR2 SYDVKM. CDR3 protein: CASSTTASGLAGVYEQYF. In DNA form, the CDR3 reads TGTGCCAGCAGTACCACCGCTTCGGGGCTAGCGGGAGTGTACGAGCAGTACTTC.

The chain is built from TRBV6-4 and TRBJ1-1; no clear D gene. The ends were cut back, 2 bases at V and 3 bases at J, with 13 bases in the middle. The CDR3 has 15 residues. Germline-derived CDR1 and CDR2 are MRHNA and SNTAGT. CDR3 residues: CASSDSAGGDTEAFF. Written as DNA, the CDR3 is TGTGCCAGCAGTGACAGCGCAGGTGGGGACACTGAAGCTTTCTTT.

The chain links TRBV4-1 to TRBJ1-1, with no clear D. This CDR3 is built from 14 residues. Trimming left V 5 bases short and J 6 bases short, with 16 bases between. Germline V CDR1 and CDR2: MGHRA, YSYEKL. The CDR3 spells CASSLAGEWAEAFF. CDR3 DNA: TGCGCCAGCAGCTTGGCGGGAGAATGGGCTGAAGCTTTCTTT.

The table lists this clone with a few counts. The chain carries TRBV9 and TRBJ1-2; TRBD1 agrees at 10 bases. CDR3 length: 16 amino acids. V lost 0 bases to trimming and J lost 7 bases; unmatched junction nucleotides: 9. The germline V gene encodes CDR1 SGDLS and CDR2 YYNGEE. CDR3 residues: CASSVVRGQGIGGYTF. CDR3 DNA sequence: TGTGCCAGCAGCGTAGTTAGGGGACAGGGGATTGGTGGCTACACCTTC.